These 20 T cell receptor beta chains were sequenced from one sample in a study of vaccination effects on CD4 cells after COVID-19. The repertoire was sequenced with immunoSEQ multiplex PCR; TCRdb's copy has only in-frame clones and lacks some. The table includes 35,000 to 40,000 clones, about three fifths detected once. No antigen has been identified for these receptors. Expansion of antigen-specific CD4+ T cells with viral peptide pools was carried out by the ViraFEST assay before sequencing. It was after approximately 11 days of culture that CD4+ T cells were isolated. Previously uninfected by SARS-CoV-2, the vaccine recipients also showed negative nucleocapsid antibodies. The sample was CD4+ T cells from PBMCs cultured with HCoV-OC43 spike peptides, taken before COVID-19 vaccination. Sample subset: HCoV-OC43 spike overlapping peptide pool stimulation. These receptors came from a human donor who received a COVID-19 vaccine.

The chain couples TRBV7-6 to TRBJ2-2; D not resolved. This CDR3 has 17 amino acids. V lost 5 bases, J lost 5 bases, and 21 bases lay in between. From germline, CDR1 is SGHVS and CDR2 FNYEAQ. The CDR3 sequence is CASSLGRANRWTGELFF. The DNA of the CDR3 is TGTGCCAGCAGCCTGGGCCGGGCCAACAGATGGACCGGGGAGCTGTTTTTT.

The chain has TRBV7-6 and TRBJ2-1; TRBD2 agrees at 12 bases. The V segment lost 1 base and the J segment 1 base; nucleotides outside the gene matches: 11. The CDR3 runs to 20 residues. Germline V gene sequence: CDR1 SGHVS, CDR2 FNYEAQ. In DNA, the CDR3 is TGTGCCAGCAGCTTAGTTGTGCTAGCGGGAGGGCCAAGGTCCTACAATGAGCAGTTCTTC. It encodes CASSLVVLAGGPRSYNEQFF. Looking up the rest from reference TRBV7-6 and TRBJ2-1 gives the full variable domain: GAGVSQSPRYKVTKRGQDVALRCDPISGHVSLYWYRQALGQGPEFLTYFNYEAQQDKSGLPNDRFSAERPEGSISTLTIQRTEQRDSAMYRCASSLVVLAGGPRSYNEQFFGPGTRLTVL.

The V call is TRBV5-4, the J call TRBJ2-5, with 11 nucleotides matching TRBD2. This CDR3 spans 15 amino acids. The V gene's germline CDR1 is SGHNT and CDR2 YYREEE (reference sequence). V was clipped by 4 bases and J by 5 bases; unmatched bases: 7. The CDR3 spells CASSAGLAAFETQYF. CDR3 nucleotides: TGTGCCAGCAGCGCGGGACTAGCGGCCTTCGAGACCCAGTACTTC.

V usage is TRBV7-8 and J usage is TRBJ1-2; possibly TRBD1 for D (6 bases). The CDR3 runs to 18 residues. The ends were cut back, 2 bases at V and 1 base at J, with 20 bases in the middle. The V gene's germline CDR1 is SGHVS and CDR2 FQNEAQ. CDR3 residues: CASSLSPGLDRNNYGYTF. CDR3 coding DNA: TGTGCCAGCAGCTTATCACCCGGGCTCGACAGGAATAACTATGGCTACACCTTC. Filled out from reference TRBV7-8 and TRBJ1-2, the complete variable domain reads GAGVSQSPRYKVAKRGQDVALRCDPISGHVSLFWYQQALGQGPEFLTYFQNEAQLDKSGLPSDRFFAERPEGSVSTLKIQRTQQEDSAVYLCASSLSPGLDRNNYGYTFGSGTRLTVV.

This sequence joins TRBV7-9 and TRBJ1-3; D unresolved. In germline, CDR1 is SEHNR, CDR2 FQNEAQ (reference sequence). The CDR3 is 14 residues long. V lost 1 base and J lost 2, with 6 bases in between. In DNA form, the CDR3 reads TGTGCCAGCAGCTTAGGGGGAGCTGGAAACACCATATATTTT. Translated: CASSLGGAGNTIYF.

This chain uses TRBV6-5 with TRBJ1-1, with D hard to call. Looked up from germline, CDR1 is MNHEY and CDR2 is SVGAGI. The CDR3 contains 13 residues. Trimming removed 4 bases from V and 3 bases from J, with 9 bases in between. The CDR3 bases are TGTGCCAGCAGTTTTACGGAGTACACTGAAGCTTTCTTT. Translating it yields CASSFTEYTEAFF.

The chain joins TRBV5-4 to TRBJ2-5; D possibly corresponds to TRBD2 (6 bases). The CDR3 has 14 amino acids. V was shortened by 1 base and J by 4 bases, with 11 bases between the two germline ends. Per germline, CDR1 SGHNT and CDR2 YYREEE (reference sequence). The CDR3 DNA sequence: TGTGCCAGCAGCTTGACCGGGAGTGGAGAGACCCAGTACTTC. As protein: CASSLTGSGETQYF.

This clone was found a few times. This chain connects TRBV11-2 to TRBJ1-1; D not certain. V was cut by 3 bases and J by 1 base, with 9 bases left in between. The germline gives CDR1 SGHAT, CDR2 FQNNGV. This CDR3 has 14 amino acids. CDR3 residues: CASSFSRGNTEAFF. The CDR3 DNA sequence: TGTGCCAGCAGCTTCTCACGGGGGAACACTGAAGCTTTCTTT.

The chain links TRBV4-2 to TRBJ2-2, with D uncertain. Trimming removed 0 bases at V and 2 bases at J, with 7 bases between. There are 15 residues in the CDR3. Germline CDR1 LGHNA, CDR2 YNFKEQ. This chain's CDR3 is CASSQEGRNTGELFF. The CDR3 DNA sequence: TGTGCCAGCAGCCAAGAGGGCAGAAACACCGGGGAGCTGTTTTTT.

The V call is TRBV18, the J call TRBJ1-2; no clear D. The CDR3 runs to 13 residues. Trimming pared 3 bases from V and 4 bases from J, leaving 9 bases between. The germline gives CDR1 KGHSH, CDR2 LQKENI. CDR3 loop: CASSPINLYGYTF. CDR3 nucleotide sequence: TGTGCCAGCTCACCTATCAACCTCTATGGCTACACCTTC.

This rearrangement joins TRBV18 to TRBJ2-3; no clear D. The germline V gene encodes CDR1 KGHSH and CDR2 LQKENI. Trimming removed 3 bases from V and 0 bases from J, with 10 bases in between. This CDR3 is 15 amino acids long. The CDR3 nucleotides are TGTGCCAGCTCACCTACCGTCGCTAGCACAGATACGCAGTATTTT. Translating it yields CASSPTVASTDTQYF.

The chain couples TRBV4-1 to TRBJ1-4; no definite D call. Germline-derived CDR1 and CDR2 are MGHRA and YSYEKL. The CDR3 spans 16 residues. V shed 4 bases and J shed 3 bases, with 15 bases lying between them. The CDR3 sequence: CASSLQARPANEKLFF. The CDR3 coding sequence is TGCGCCAGCAGCCTTCAGGCCCGCCCCGCTAATGAAAAACTGTTTTTT.

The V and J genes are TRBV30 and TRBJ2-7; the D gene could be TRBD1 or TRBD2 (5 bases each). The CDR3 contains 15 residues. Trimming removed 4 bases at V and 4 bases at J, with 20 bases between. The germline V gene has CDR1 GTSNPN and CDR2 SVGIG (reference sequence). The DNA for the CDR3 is TGTGCCTGGAAATTCTCAGGGACCGCGGGTTACGAGCAGTACTTC. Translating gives CAWKFSGTAGYEQYF.

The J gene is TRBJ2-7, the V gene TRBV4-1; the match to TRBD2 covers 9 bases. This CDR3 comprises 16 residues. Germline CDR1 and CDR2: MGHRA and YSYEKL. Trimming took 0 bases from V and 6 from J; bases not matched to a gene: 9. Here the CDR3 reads CASSQEGGGRVGEQYF. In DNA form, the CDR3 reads TGCGCCAGCAGCCAAGAGGGGGGCGGGAGGGTCGGCGAGCAGTACTTC.

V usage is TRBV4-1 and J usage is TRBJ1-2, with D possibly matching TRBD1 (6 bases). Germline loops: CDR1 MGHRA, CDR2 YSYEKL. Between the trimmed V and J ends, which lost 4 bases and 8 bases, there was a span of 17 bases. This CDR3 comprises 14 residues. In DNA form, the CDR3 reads TGCGCCAGCAGCCTCAATGGGGGCGCGGGGGGCTACACCTTC. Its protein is CASSLNGGAGGYTF.

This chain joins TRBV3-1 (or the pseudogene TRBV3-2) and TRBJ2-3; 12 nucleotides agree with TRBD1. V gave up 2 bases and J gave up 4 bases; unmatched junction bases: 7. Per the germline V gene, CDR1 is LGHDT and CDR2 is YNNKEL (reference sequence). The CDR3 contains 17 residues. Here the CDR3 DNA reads TGTGCCAGCAGCCAATATCAGGGGGACAGGGGGCCAGATACGCAGTATTTT. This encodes CASSQYQGDRGPDTQYF.

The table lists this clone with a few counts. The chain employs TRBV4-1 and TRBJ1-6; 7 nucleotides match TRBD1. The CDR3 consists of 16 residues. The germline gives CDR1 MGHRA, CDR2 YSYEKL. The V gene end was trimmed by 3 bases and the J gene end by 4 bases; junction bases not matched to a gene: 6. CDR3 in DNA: TGCGCCAGCAGCCAGGATGAGGGACAGTATAATTCACCCCTCCACTTT. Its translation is CASSQDEGQYNSPLHF.

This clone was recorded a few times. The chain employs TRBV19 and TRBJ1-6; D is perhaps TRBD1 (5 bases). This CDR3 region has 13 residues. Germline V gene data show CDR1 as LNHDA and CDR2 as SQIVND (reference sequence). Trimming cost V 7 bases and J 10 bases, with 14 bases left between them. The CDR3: CASNKGRNSPLHF. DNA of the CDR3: TGTGCCAGTAATAAGGGGCGGAACTCACCCCTCCACTTT.

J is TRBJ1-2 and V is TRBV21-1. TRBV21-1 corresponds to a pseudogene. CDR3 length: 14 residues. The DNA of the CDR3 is TGTGCCAGCAGCTATAAGCGAATGAACTATGGCTACACCTTC. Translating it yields CASSYKRMNYGYTF.

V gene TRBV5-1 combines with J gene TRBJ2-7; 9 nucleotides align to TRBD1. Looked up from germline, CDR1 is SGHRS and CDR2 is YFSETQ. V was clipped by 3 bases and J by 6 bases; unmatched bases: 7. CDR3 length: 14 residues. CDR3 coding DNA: TGCGCCAGCAGCTCGGGGACAGGGTTCAGCGAGCAGTACTTC. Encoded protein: CASSSGTGFSEQYF.